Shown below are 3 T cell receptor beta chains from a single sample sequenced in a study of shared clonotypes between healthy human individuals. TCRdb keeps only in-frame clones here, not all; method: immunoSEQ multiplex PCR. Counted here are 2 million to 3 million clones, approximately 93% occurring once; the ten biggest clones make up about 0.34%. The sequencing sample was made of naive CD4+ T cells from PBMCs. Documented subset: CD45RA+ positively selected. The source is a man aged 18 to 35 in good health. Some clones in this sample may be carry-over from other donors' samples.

CDR3 in amino acids: CASSDSWRSTSYNEQFF. Here the CDR3 DNA reads TGTGCCAGCAGTGACTCGTGGCGATCCACCTCCTACAATGAGCAGTTCTTC. This rearrangement joins TRBV6-4 to TRBJ2-1; the D is unclear. Trimming pared 0 bases from V and 0 bases from J, leaving 12 bases between. In germline, CDR1 is MRHNA, CDR2 SNTAGT. CDR3 size: 17 residues.

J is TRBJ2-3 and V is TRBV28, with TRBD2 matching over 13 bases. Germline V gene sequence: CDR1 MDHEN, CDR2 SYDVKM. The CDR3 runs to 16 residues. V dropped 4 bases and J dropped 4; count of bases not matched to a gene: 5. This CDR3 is CASSSDTSGRADTQYF. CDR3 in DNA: TGTGCCAGCAGTTCCGACACTAGCGGGAGGGCAGATACGCAGTATTTT.

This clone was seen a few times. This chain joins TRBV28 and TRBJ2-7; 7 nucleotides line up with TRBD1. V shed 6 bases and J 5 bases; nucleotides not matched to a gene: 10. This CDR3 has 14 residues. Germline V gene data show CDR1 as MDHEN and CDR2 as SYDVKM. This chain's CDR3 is CASSLATGSDEQYF. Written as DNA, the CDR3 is TGTGCCAGCAGCTTAGCGACAGGGAGCGACGAGCAGTACTTC.